The rows below give T cell receptor beta chains drawn from one sample of a study of CD8 T cells in ankylosing spondylitis. TCRdb reanalysed the 5' RACE reads using MiXCR and keeps one entry per CDR3 protein. The sample carries about 160,000 distinct CDR3 sequences, approximately 9.9% recorded once. The sequencing input was blood, either unsorted or a sorted T cell fraction (not recorded which). These receptors were collected from a female donor with ankylosing spondylitis or in good health (not recorded which). Both conserved end residues are trimmed from each CDR3. Fields, in order: V gene, D gene, clone size, J gene, CDR3 protein. The D gene is left open where the match is weak. Clone size is given for some rows only: seen once, a few or many times, or a class if the clone is expanded.

V: TRBV5-8; D: -; size: -; J: TRBJ2-6; CDR3: ASSLGDSGANVLT
V: TRBV27; D: TRBD1; size: many; J: TRBJ2-1; CDR3: ASSLFGQGGNEQF
V: TRBV7-9; D: -; size: many; J: TRBJ2-7; CDR3: ASSPMREQY
V: TRBV7-6; D: -; size: once; J: TRBJ2-7; CDR3: ASSWDVYDEQY
V: TRBV29-1; D: -; size: many; J: TRBJ2-1; CDR3: SVVGFGSLNEQF
V: TRBV29-1; D: -; size: many; J: TRBJ2-7; CDR3: SVADGAYEQY
V: TRBV7-2; D: TRBD1; size: -; J: TRBJ1-2; CDR3: ASSPRGQMNYGYT
V: TRBV7-9; D: -; size: -; J: TRBJ1-5; CDR3: ASSSSGGRNQPQH
V: TRBV7-8; D: TRBD1; size: -; J: TRBJ1-5; CDR3: ASSPGTGMQPQH
V: TRBV20-1; D: -; size: many; J: TRBJ2-7; CDR3: SARERTLSYEQY
V: TRBV7-9; D: -; size: -; J: TRBJ1-2; CDR3: ASSPTYGYT
V: TRBV28; D: TRBD1; size: -; J: TRBJ1-2; CDR3: ASSSDPVRAGGDT
V: TRBV27; D: TRBD1; size: few; J: TRBJ2-1; CDR3: ASSLRDRYNEQF
V: TRBV5-1; D: -; size: large; J: TRBJ1-1; CDR3: ASSSYRFGTEAF
V: TRBV27; D: -; size: few; J: TRBJ1-5; CDR3: ASSWTPNQPQH
V: TRBV6-5; D: TRBD2; size: few; J: TRBJ2-1; CDR3: ASSYGAGVQF
V: TRBV27; D: -; size: few; J: TRBJ2-1; CDR3: ASSYGSDYNEQF
V: TRBV5-4; D: TRBD1; size: few; J: TRBJ2-2; CDR3: ASSSLPGTETTGELF
V: TRBV7-2; D: TRBD2; size: -; J: TRBJ2-1; CDR3: ASSFGGIYNEQF
V: TRBV6-2/TRBV6-3; D: TRBD1; size: -; J: TRBJ2-4; CDR3: ASSPGGIQY
V: TRBV9; D: -; size: -; J: TRBJ1-6; CDR3: ASSASGKAVNSPLH
V: TRBV2; D: TRBD2; size: -; J: TRBJ2-3; CDR3: ASSVYRTSGEHTQY
V: TRBV11-2; D: -; size: -; J: TRBJ2-3; CDR3: ASTRTSTDTQY
V: TRBV28; D: -; size: few; J: TRBJ2-7; CDR3: ASSSLGVYEQY
V: TRBV27; D: -; size: -; J: TRBJ1-1; CDR3: ASTPQGLNTEAF
V: TRBV4-3; D: -; size: few; J: TRBJ2-5; CDR3: ASSQDREMEETQY
V: TRBV6-9; D: -; size: few; J: TRBJ1-1; CDR3: AAGGEAF
V: TRBV9; D: -; size: many; J: TRBJ1-5; CDR3: ASSVNVGSNQPQH
V: TRBV6-2/TRBV6-3; D: TRBD2; size: many; J: TRBJ2-2; CDR3: ASSPGRAYTGELF
V: TRBV12-3/TRBV12-4; D: TRBD1; size: once; J: TRBJ2-1; CDR3: ASSWTGGSYNEQF
V: TRBV9; D: TRBD1; size: few; J: TRBJ1-2; CDR3: ASSLGDRNYGYT